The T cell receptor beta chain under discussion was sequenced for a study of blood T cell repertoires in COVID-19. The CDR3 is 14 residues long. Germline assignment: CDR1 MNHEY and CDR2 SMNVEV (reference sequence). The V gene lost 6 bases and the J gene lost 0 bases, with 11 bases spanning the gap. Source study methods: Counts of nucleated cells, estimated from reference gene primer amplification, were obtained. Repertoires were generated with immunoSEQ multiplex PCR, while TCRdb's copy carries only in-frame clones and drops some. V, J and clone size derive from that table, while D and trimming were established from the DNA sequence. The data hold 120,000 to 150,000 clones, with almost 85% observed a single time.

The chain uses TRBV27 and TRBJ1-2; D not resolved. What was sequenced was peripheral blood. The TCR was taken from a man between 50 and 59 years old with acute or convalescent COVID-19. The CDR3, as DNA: TGTGCCAGCAGGGAAACAGCAGCTAACTATGGCTACACCTTC. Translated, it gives CASRETAANYGYTF.